A selection of T cell receptor beta chains follows, all from one sample in a study of T cells in tumors after PD-1 blockade. The data were produced by immunoSEQ multiplex PCR, yet TCRdb's version contains in-frame clones alone and is incomplete. Of tens of thousands of clones in the sample, around four fifths are singletons; the top ten hold roughly 27%. The starting material was PBMCs, obtained before anti-PD-1 treatment. These receptors were obtained from a human donor with basal cell carcinoma. CDR3s include the opening cysteine and the closing phenylalanine or tryptophan. A D gene is named only where the DNA matches it firmly. Rows may omit the clone size; those that give it use once, few, many or a size class.

CDR3 DNA: TGTGCCAGCAGCCAAGGAACTACTATGACCTACGAGCAGTACTTC
CDR3 protein: CASSQGTTMTYEQYF
V gene: TRBV3-1/TRBV3-2
D gene: -
clone size: -
J gene: TRBJ2-7

CDR3 DNA: TGTGCCAGTAGCCCCGGACTCTCCACCGGGGAGCTGTTTTTT
CDR3 protein: CASSPGLSTGELFF
V gene: TRBV19
D gene: -
clone size: -
J gene: TRBJ2-2

CDR3 DNA: TGTGCCAGCAGCTTATTAGGGGGGAACACTGAAGCTTTCTTT
CDR3 protein: CASSLLGGNTEAFF
V gene: TRBV13
D gene: -
clone size: -
J gene: TRBJ1-1

CDR3 DNA: TGTGCCAGCAGTGAGGGCCAGCCCGGGGAGACCCAGTACTTC
CDR3 protein: CASSEGQPGETQYF
V gene: TRBV2
D gene: -
clone size: -
J gene: TRBJ2-5

CDR3 DNA: TGTGCCAGCAGTGCGGGACTAGAATCGAATGAGCAGTTCTTC
CDR3 protein: CASSAGLESNEQFF
V gene: TRBV6-4
D gene: TRBD2
clone size: few
J gene: TRBJ2-1

CDR3 DNA: TGTGCCAGCAGCCAAGATCGTCCCGGGACGCTGCTAATCGAGACCCAGTACTTC
CDR3 protein: CASSQDRPGTLLIETQYF
V gene: TRBV3-1/TRBV3-2
D gene: -
clone size: -
J gene: TRBJ2-5

CDR3 DNA: TGCGCCAGCAGCCCCGGGACATCAGTCGCCTATAATTCACCCCTCCACTTT
CDR3 protein: CASSPGTSVAYNSPLHF
V gene: TRBV5-1
D gene: -
clone size: -
J gene: TRBJ1-6

CDR3 DNA: TGTGCCAGCAGCGTAGAACTATCCCCAGACAATGGCTACACCTTC
CDR3 protein: CASSVELSPDNGYTF
V gene: TRBV9
D gene: -
clone size: -
J gene: TRBJ1-2

CDR3 DNA: TGTGCCAGCAGCTTCCTGACTAGCGGGGAGCAGTTCTTC
CDR3 protein: CASSFLTSGEQFF
V gene: TRBV5-4
D gene: TRBD2
clone size: -
J gene: TRBJ2-1

CDR3 DNA: TGTGCCAGCGGGGACGGACAGGGGCGTGCGAACACTGAAGCTTTCTTT
CDR3 protein: CASGDGQGRANTEAFF
V gene: TRBV27
D gene: TRBD1
clone size: -
J gene: TRBJ1-1

CDR3 DNA: TGTGCCAGCAGCCCCCTCGGGGGGAGAACTAGCGGGGTTACCCAGTACTTC
CDR3 protein: CASSPLGGRTSGVTQYF
V gene: TRBV7-2
D gene: TRBD2
clone size: -
J gene: TRBJ2-5

CDR3 DNA: TGTGCCAGTAGTATAAGGATCCCTCCGAGCACAGATACGCAGTATTTT
CDR3 protein: CASSIRIPPSTDTQYF
V gene: TRBV19
D gene: -
clone size: few
J gene: TRBJ2-3

CDR3 DNA: TGTGCCAGCAGCTTAGCGGTGAACACCGGGGAGCTGTTTTTT
CDR3 protein: CASSLAVNTGELFF
V gene: TRBV7-9
D gene: -
clone size: once
J gene: TRBJ2-2

CDR3 DNA: TGTGCCAGCAGCTTAGATCTCCAAGCGGGAGGGGGTGAGCAGTACTTC
CDR3 protein: CASSLDLQAGGGEQYF
V gene: TRBV7-9
D gene: TRBD2
clone size: once
J gene: TRBJ2-7

CDR3 DNA: TGTGCCAGCAGCTCCCCTCTGCCGGGGCGGGGTACCTACGAGCAGTACTTC
CDR3 protein: CASSSPLPGRGTYEQYF
V gene: TRBV7-9
D gene: -
clone size: -
J gene: TRBJ2-7

CDR3 DNA: TGCGCCAGCAGCTTTCAAGACAGGGGCACAGATACGCAGTATTTT
CDR3 protein: CASSFQDRGTDTQYF
V gene: TRBV5-1
D gene: TRBD1
clone size: -
J gene: TRBJ2-3

CDR3 DNA: TGTGCCAGCAGTGGCGGGGTCACAGATACGCAGTATTTT
CDR3 protein: CASSGGVTDTQYF
V gene: TRBV6-2/TRBV6-3
D gene: -
clone size: -
J gene: TRBJ2-3

CDR3 DNA: TGTGCCAGCAGCTTAGGAGGCGGGAGGGGAGAGACCCAGTACTTC
CDR3 protein: CASSLGGGRGETQYF
V gene: TRBV13
D gene: TRBD2
clone size: -
J gene: TRBJ2-5

CDR3 DNA: TGTGCCAGCACCCCCCTGGGGGGGAACTATGGCTACACCTTC
CDR3 protein: CASTPLGGNYGYTF
V gene: TRBV5-6
D gene: -
clone size: -
J gene: TRBJ1-2

CDR3 DNA: TGTGCCAGTAGTTCCCCCTTTTCTAGCACAGATACGCAGTATTTT
CDR3 protein: CASSSPFSSTDTQYF
V gene: TRBV19
D gene: -
clone size: -
J gene: TRBJ2-3